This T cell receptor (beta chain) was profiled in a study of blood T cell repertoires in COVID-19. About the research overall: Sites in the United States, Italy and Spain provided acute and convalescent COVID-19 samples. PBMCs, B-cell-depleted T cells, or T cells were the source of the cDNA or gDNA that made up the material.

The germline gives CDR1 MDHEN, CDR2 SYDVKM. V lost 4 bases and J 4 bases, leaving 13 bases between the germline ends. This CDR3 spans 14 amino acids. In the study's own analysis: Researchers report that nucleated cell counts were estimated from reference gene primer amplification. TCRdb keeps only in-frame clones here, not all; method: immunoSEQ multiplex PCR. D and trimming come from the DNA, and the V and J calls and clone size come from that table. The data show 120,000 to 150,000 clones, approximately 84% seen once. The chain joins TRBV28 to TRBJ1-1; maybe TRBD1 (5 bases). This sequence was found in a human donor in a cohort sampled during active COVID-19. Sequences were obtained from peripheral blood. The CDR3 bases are TGTGCCAGCAGTTACGAGGGGAGGAGCACTGAAGCTTTCTTT. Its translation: CASSYEGRSTEAFF.